This T cell receptor (beta chain) was profiled in a study of T cells after posttransplantation cyclophosphamide (dated by TCRdb to 2015 to 2016). About the full investigation: T cell repertoire reconstitution was tracked by TRB sequencing after myeloablative bone marrow transplantation in which posttransplantation cyclophosphamide was used as GVHD prophylaxis. Blood from every one of the roughly 35 PTCy patients who had 1-year posttransplant specimens underwent TRB sequencing. Antigen receptor sequencing was done on samples from 35 PTCy-treated patients and from under 20 related bone marrow donors of those patients. Public TRB sequences were searched against a database of over 3,600 sequences associated with responses to pathogens, tumor antigens, self-antigens and alloantigens. Because TRA and TRB clonality correlated tightly in 9 samples, the subsequent TCR analyses were limited to TRB only. TRB sequencing was also done on up to about 3 additional blood samples from 2 to 5.2 years after transplant in 3 patients, and on pretransplant blood from a handful of patients. Study-wide findings and limitations: Across about 40 patients, TRB clonality was highly associated with recipient CMV seropositivity and CMV reactivation, and PTCy diversity was similar to diversity in CNI/methotrexate controls. The TRB repertoires of T cells infiltrating skin or the GI tract showed only limited overlap with the TRB repertoires found in blood. At 1-2 months, donor-recipient similarity was low but rose over the first year, and the later blood repertoires were often dominated by donor CD8+ memory clones.

This clone was observed many times. Which antigen it targets is not known. Base qualities are not recorded, but no much larger clone differs from it by a single base. Genomic DNA was the input for TRB sequencing, which was run either with the immunoSEQ assay at survey resolution or with the hsTCRB kit. The original pipeline was this. The immunoSEQ software was used for initial read processing, and the LymphoSeq R package was used for repertoire analyses. Clonality was computed as 1 minus normalized Shannon entropy; Gini coefficient was also calculated for each TRB dataset. Phenotypes of unsorted samples were inferred by mapping TRB sequences from sorted subsets of the recipient or donor onto unsorted samples of the same recipient. In its TCRdb copy, this immuneACCESS table keeps in-frame sequences only and misses some clones. Where compared with another copy, unresolved V genes explain less than half of these, and the others have no known cause. That table supplies the V and J calls and clone size; D and trimming were determined from the DNA. The sample counts 35,000 to 45,000 clones, each observed more than once. The top ten clones comprise roughly 2% of the sample.

The CDR3 has 15 amino acids, counting the end cysteine and phenylalanine. Of the read, only the CDR3 DNA is kept; its 45 bases are in frame from base 1. A distance of 16 bases separates the germline ends of V and J, which lose 4 bases and 4 bases respectively. As encoded in the germline V gene, CDR1 is LGHNA while CDR2 is YNFKEQ. Peripheral blood samples were provided by related bone marrow donors on the day of marrow donation. Peripheral blood and bone marrow mononuclear cells were isolated by Ficoll-Hypaque density centrifugation and cryopreserved. Sequencing was performed on PBMCs. This sequence uses TRBV4-2 and TRBJ1-2; a tentative D match to TRBD1 spans 5 bases. The receptor's source is a man aged 35 to 55 in good health, CMV-negative, and a related stem cell transplant donor. The CDR3 corresponds to CASSPDNSGGYGYTF. The DNA reads as follows: TGTGCCAGCAGCCCAGACAATTCGGGGGGCTATGGCTACACCTTC.